The sequence of this T cell receptor beta chain was determined in a study of CXCR3-negative and CXCR3-positive naive CD8 T cells. General study findings and limits: Similarly elevated diversity marked both naive subsets, with memory CD8+ cells showing far lower diversity.

Comments on this clonotype: Its cognate antigen is unknown.

Germline CDR1 reads SGDLS; CDR2 reads YYNGEE. The CDR3 has 14 residues. Libraries were UMI-labeled 5' RACE TRB cDNA. For each CDR3 protein, TCRdb gives one entry from its re-call of the 5' RACE reads, without DNA. The listing records roughly 29,000 distinct CDR3 sequences. Sequencing was carried out using memory CD8+ T cells from blood. J is TRBJ2-7 and V is TRBV9; the D call from TCRdb, TRBD1, cannot be confirmed without DNA. The sequence was obtained from a human donor in good health. Some clones in this sample may be carry-over from other donors' samples. The CDR3 loop is CASSDSGEDYEQYF.